Described below is a single T cell receptor (beta chain) sequence and its context. Its antigen is still unknown. Per-base qualities were not stored, and no clone one base away is much larger. The entry originates in a study of blood T cell repertoires in COVID-19 (dated by TCRdb to about 2020). Study-level background: Collaborator samples came from the United States, Italy and Spain and covered acute and convalescent phases of COVID-19. The material from the prospective study consisted of cDNA or gDNA derived from T cells, B-cell-depleted T cells, or PBMCs. The dataset comprised deeply sampled blood TCRbeta repertoires from subjects exposed to, actively infected with, or recovered from COVID-19. The repertoires were released in a freely available public database intended as a resource for research on the immune response to SARS-CoV-2. Samples came from the ongoing ImmuneRACE study (first 160 participants) plus 1,254 subjects from 6 global collaborators. A de-identified subject ID, COVID-19 status, age in years and sex were almost always included in the sample metadata. Where available, HLA class I and class II types were obtained from metadata supplied by the sample provider rather than from assay-based typing. Study-wide conclusions, independent of this receptor: Clinical and demographic metadata were provided uncurated, with the amount varying by source and participant.

TCRbeta CDR3 regions were amplified from genomic DNA by means of the immunoSEQ Assay, a bias-controlled multiplex PCR. In the source study's methods: Nucleated cell counts per sample were estimated from amplification of reference gene primers within the assay. To quantify the absolute abundance of each unique TCRbeta CDR3 rearrangement, sequence reads were collapsed and filtered. For each sample, productive Simpson clonality was calculated as the square root of Simpson's diversity index over productive rearrangements. Here the immuneACCESS table is served through TCRdb, limited to in-frame sequences with V and J called. Missing clones are a known gap in these copies; in checked studies unresolved V genes cover under half, and the rest lacks a known reason. For V, J and clone size, that table is used; D and trimming come from the DNA. The sample table holds around 63,000 clones, of which under 90% were seen once. Roughly 28% of the sample is in the top ten clones.

The collaborating institutions used their own protocols to collect whole blood in K2EDTA tubes. Collaborator samples were shipped for TCRbeta analysis as frozen whole blood, isolated PBMCs, or DNA extracted from either sample type. From its cysteine to its phenylalanine, the CDR3 spans 16 amino acids. Only the CDR3 DNA stays, 48 bases, in frame from base 1. Unmatched junction bases come to 6, with V trimmed by 2 bases and J by 6 bases. The germline V gene specifies ENHRY as CDR1 and SYGVKD as CDR2. This clonotype was obtained from an elderly woman with active or convalescent COVID-19. The source material was peripheral blood. This receptor chain uses TRBV10-3 and TRBJ2-2; 10 bases in the middle match TRBD2. The CDR3 has the sequence CAISESSGGRSGELFF. In nucleotide form, the sequence is TGTGCCATCAGTGAGAGTAGCGGGGGGCGGTCCGGGGAGCTGTTTTTT.